A single sample gave rise to the 4 T cell receptor beta chains below, sequenced in a study of blood T cell repertoires in COVID-19. TCRdb keeps only in-frame clones here, not all; method: immunoSEQ multiplex PCR. In the table there are some 200,000 clones, 70% to 90% of which are singletons. The sample taken for sequencing was PBMCs or T cells enriched from blood (not recorded which). Receptors were obtained from a man between 40 and 49 years old who had recovered from COVID-19.

The chain uses TRBV19 and TRBJ1-6; a possible D gene is TRBD1 (5 bases). This CDR3 has 15 residues. Trimming left V 4 bases short and J 7 bases short, with 14 bases between. CDR1 is LNHDA, CDR2 SQIVND, per germline (reference sequence). CDR3 in amino acids: CASSTKQVPNSPLHF. CDR3 nucleotides: TGTGCCAGTAGTACGAAACAGGTTCCCAATTCACCCCTCCACTTT.

This rearrangement joins TRBV30 to TRBJ2-3; possibly TRBD1 for D (6 bases). Germline loops: CDR1 GTSNPN, CDR2 SVGIG (reference sequence). V lost 3 bases and J lost 9, with 13 bases in between. There are 12 residues in the CDR3. The CDR3 loop is CAWRTGQRTQYF. CDR3 bases: TGTGCCTGGAGAACAGGGCAGAGGACGCAGTATTTT.

The gene calls are TRBV2 and TRBJ1-2; D may be TRBD1 (5 bases). Germline values: CDR1 SNHLY, CDR2 FYNNEI. Trimming left V 4 bases short and J 4 bases short, with 10 bases between. The CDR3 spans 13 residues. This CDR3 is CASSAGSSYGYTF. The CDR3, as DNA: TGTGCCAGCAGTGCAGGGTCATCCTATGGCTACACCTTC.

The chain uses TRBV9 and TRBJ1-3; 10 bases are shared with TRBD1. V lost 0 bases and J lost 0; bases outside the gene matches: 6. CDR3 length: 18 amino acids. CDR1 is SGDLS and CDR2 is YYNGEE in the germline V gene. CDR3: CASSVGTGGTHSGNTIYF. Here the CDR3 DNA reads TGTGCCAGCAGCGTAGGGACAGGGGGTACCCACTCTGGAAACACCATATATTTT.